These 15 T cell receptor beta chains share one sample of origin, sequenced in a study of blood T cell repertoires in COVID-19. The table came from immunoSEQ multiplex PCR; TCRdb's copy has only in-frame clones and leaves some out. The sample has over 350,000 clones; around 89% are singletons. The sequenced sample consisted of peripheral blood. All receptors derive from a woman in her twenties or thirties with acute or convalescent COVID-19.

This CDR3 is CASSNPSSGGFYEQYF. As DNA, the CDR3 is TGTGCCAGCAGCAACCCGTCGAGCGGGGGGTTCTACGAGCAGTACTTC. The rearrangement links TRBV5-4 to TRBJ2-7, with 9 bases lining up with TRBD2. J lost 3 bases, V lost 4 bases, and 11 bases had no gene match. There are 16 residues in the CDR3. Germline V gene data show CDR1 as SGHNT and CDR2 as YYREEE (reference sequence).

The chain joins TRBV14 to TRBJ2-3, with D perhaps matching TRBD2 (6 bases). This CDR3 spans 15 amino acids. Trimming removed 0 bases at V and 5 bases at J, with 12 bases between. In germline, CDR1 is SGHDN, CDR2 FVKESK. Written as DNA, the CDR3 is TGTGCCAGCAGCCAAGAAGTATCGGGAGTAGATACGCAGTATTTT. This codes for CASSQEVSGVDTQYF.

The chain links TRBV10-3 to TRBJ2-1; 10 bases are a match to TRBD2. The V gene end was trimmed by 5 bases and the J gene end by 13 bases; junction bases not matched to a gene: 5. The length of the CDR3 is 12 residues. Germline-derived CDR1 and CDR2 are ENHRY and SYGVKD. Written as DNA, the CDR3 is TGTGCCATCAGTAGTAGCGGGGGGACCCAGTTCTTC. This translates into CAISSSGGTQFF.

The count of this clone is one. The V and J genes are TRBV6-5 and TRBJ1-5; D possibly corresponds to TRBD1 (5 bases). V was clipped by 8 bases and J by 1 base, with 9 bases between them. This CDR3 is built from 13 residues. CDR1 and CDR2 (germline): MNHEY, SVGAGI. CDR3 residues: CASSPGSNQPQHF. The CDR3 DNA is TGTGCCAGCTCCCCAGGGAGCAATCAGCCCCAGCATTTT.

This chain uses TRBV6-5 with TRBJ1-2, with TRBD1 as a possible D gene (5 bases). V shed 5 bases and J shed 8 bases, with 18 bases lying between them. CDR1 MNHEY and CDR2 SVGAGI come from the germline V gene. The CDR3 loop spans 14 amino acids. CDR3 sequence: CASSLDNFNRGYTF. The CDR3 DNA reads as TGTGCCAGCAGTCTTGATAACTTTAACAGGGGCTACACCTTC.

This chain links TRBV4-1 with TRBJ1-5; a weak D match, TRBD1 (6 bases). In germline, CDR1 is MGHRA, CDR2 YSYEKL. The CDR3 spans 16 residues. Trimming took off 6 bases at V and 0 bases at J, with 15 bases between the two ends. CDR3 residues: CASSLYRTDSNQPQHF. As DNA, the CDR3 is TGCGCCAGCAGTTTGTATAGGACAGATAGCAATCAGCCCCAGCATTTT.

The chain links TRBV6-6 to TRBJ1-1, with 11 bases that match TRBD1. The trim removed 2 bases at V and 8 bases at J, leaving 10 bases unmatched. The CDR3 has 16 residues. Germline values: CDR1 MNHNY, CDR2 SVGAGI (reference sequence). The chain's CDR3 is CASSYGTGGATEEAFF. The CDR3 region has the DNA TGTGCCAGCAGTTACGGGACAGGGGGGGCCACCGAGGAAGCTTTCTTT.

This clone has more than one count but fewer than ten. The chain joins TRBV7-9 to TRBJ1-1; 9 bases fit TRBD1. V lost 1 base to trimming and J lost 12 bases; unmatched junction nucleotides: 6. This CDR3 comprises 13 residues. In germline, CDR1 is SEHNR, CDR2 FQNEAQ (reference sequence). CDR3 protein: CASSLGGTGLPFF. CDR3 sequence (DNA): TGTGCCAGCAGCTTAGGAGGGACAGGGTTGCCTTTCTTT.

This clone was picked up one time. The chain is built from TRBV6-5 and TRBJ1-1, with D unclear. V gave up 4 bases and J gave up 0 bases, with 9 bases separating them. CDR3 length: 14 residues. CDR1 is MNHEY, CDR2 SVGAGI, per germline. In nucleotides, the CDR3 is TGTGCCAGCAGTTCCCCGTCGGTGAACACTGAAGCTTTCTTT. Its protein product is CASSSPSVNTEAFF.

The rearrangement uses TRBV4-1 and TRBJ1-5, with D hard to call. This CDR3 spans 13 amino acids. Trimming took 2 bases from V and 6 from J, leaving 8 bases between them. Germline CDR1 MGHRA, CDR2 YSYEKL. In DNA form, the CDR3 reads TGCGCCAGCAGCCAACTGACGGGTCAGCCCCAGCATTTT. Protein product: CASSQLTGQPQHF.

This chain links TRBV4-1 with TRBJ1-6; possibly TRBD1 for D (5 bases). With 3 bases removed from V and 4 bases from J, the gap between germline ends came to 13 bases. The CDR3 extends over 16 amino acids. In germline, CDR1 is MGHRA, CDR2 YSYEKL. CDR3 in DNA: TGCGCCAGCAGCCACCTGGACACCAGTTATAATTCACCCCTCCACTTT. Protein sequence: CASSHLDTSYNSPLHF.

The chain uses TRBV30 and TRBJ2-3, with D maybe TRBD1 (6 bases). The V end lost 0 bases, the J end lost 5 bases, and 6 bases lay between the germline ends. Germline V lookup: CDR1 GTSNPN, CDR2 SVGIG (reference sequence). This CDR3 contains 12 residues. As DNA, the CDR3 is TGTGCCTGGAGTGTACAGGGAGATACGCAGTATTTT. The encoded protein is CAWSVQGDTQYF.

V and J are TRBV5-1 and TRBJ1-1; D is unresolved. The germline V gene has CDR1 SGHRS and CDR2 YFSETQ. This CDR3 is built from 14 residues. With 4 bases removed from V and 1 base from J, the gap between germline ends came to 11 bases. The DNA for the CDR3 is TGCGCCAGCAGCCTTAAGACACCGAACACTGAAGCTTTCTTT. Protein product: CASSLKTPNTEAFF.

The rearrangement uses TRBV7-8 and TRBJ1-6, with D maybe TRBD1 (6 bases). Trimming left V 5 bases short and J 3 bases short, with 8 bases between. Germline lookup yields CDR1 SGHVS and CDR2 FQNEAQ. This CDR3 is 14 amino acids long. CDR3 protein: CASSADSYNSPLHF. CDR3 bases: TGTGCCAGCAGCGCGGACAGCTATAATTCACCCCTCCACTTT.

V is TRBV9 and J is TRBJ2-2; 7 bases match TRBD2. Trimming at V came to 0 bases and at J to 4 bases, leaving 6 bases not matched to a gene. The CDR3 sequence is 16 residues long. Germline-derived CDR1 and CDR2 are SGDLS and YYNGEE. This chain's CDR3 is CASSVGGREGTGELFF. The CDR3 DNA reads as TGTGCCAGCAGCGTAGGTGGCAGGGAGGGCACCGGGGAGCTGTTTTTT.